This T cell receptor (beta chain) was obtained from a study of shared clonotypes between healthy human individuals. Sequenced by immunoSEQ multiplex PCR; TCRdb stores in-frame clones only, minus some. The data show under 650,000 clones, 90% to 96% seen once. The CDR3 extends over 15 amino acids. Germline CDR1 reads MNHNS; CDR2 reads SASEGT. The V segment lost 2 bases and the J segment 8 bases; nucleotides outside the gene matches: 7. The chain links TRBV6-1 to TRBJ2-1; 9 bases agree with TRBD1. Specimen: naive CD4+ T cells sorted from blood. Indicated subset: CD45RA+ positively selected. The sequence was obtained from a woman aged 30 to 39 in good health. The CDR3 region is CASSEPGQGGYEQFF. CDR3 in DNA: TGTGCCAGCAGTGAACCGGGACAGGGTGGTTATGAGCAGTTCTTC.